A selection of T cell receptor beta chains follows, all from one sample in a study of blood T cells in healthy people across ages. TCRdb itself ran the 5' RACE reads through MiXCR, one entry per CDR3 protein. The sample has more than 750,000 distinct CDR3 sequences, 25% to 30% seen once. These same records also appear under a second study, on T cells of mothers and their children.

The specimen sequenced was blood. Receptor source: a woman aged 40 to 50 in good health. The CDR3 runs from the conserved cysteine through the conserved F or W. A D gene is named only where the DNA matches it firmly. Size is omitted from some rows. Given values are once, few, many or a class for expanded clones.

j_call: TRBJ2-1; d_call: -; v_call: TRBV7-3; clone_size: many; cdr3_nt: TGTGCCAGCAGCAGACTCGGGGGCTCTAATGAGCAGTTCTTC; cdr3_aa: CASSRLGGSNEQFF
j_call: TRBJ2-7; d_call: -; v_call: TRBV5-6; clone_size: few; cdr3_nt: TGTACCAGCAGCTTATTCCACGAGCAGTACTTC; cdr3_aa: CTSSLFHEQYF
j_call: TRBJ1-2; d_call: TRBD1; v_call: TRBV11-2; clone_size: few; cdr3_nt: TGTGCCAGCAGCCCAGGGGACAGTCGATCATCCTATGGCTACACCTTC; cdr3_aa: CASSPGDSRSSYGYTF
j_call: TRBJ1-4; d_call: TRBD1; v_call: TRBV18; clone_size: -; cdr3_nt: TGTGCCAGCTCACCAACACAGGGGTTAGAAAAACTGTTTTTT; cdr3_aa: CASSPTQGLEKLFF
j_call: TRBJ2-5; d_call: -; v_call: TRBV6-5; clone_size: many; cdr3_nt: TGTGCCAGCAGTTACTATGGGGGGTCTGGGGAGACCCAGTACTTC; cdr3_aa: CASSYYGGSGETQYF
j_call: TRBJ2-1; d_call: TRBD2; v_call: TRBV20-1; clone_size: few; cdr3_nt: TGCAGTGCTAGACTGGGAGGGTCCAACGGTGAGCAGTTCTTC; cdr3_aa: CSARLGGSNGEQFF
j_call: TRBJ2-3; d_call: -; v_call: TRBV6-5; clone_size: many; cdr3_nt: TGTGCCAGCAGCCCCGGGACAATCCTCACAGATACGCAGTATTTT; cdr3_aa: CASSPGTILTDTQYF
j_call: TRBJ1-6; d_call: -; v_call: TRBV20-1; clone_size: -; cdr3_nt: TGCAGTGCGAGTGGAGGGCGCAGTAATTCACCCCTCCACTTT; cdr3_aa: CSASGGRSNSPLHF
j_call: TRBJ2-7; d_call: -; v_call: TRBV27; clone_size: many; cdr3_nt: TGTGCCAGCAAGGGACTGGGGAGCTCCTACGAGCAGTACTTC; cdr3_aa: CASKGLGSSYEQYF
j_call: TRBJ1-2; d_call: -; v_call: TRBV6-5; clone_size: few; cdr3_nt: TGTGCCAGCAGCAGGGGACATTACTATGGCTACACCTTC; cdr3_aa: CASSRGHYYGYTF
j_call: TRBJ1-2; d_call: TRBD1; v_call: TRBV5-1; clone_size: few; cdr3_nt: TGCGCCAGCAGCTCGGGACAGTTCTCCTATGGCTACACCTTC; cdr3_aa: CASSSGQFSYGYTF
j_call: TRBJ2-7; d_call: -; v_call: TRBV24-1; clone_size: -; cdr3_nt: TGTGCCACCAGTGATTCGGGGGGCGGATCCTACAATGAGCAGTACTTC; cdr3_aa: CATSDSGGGSYNEQYF
j_call: TRBJ2-7; d_call: -; v_call: TRBV30; clone_size: few; cdr3_nt: TGTGCCTGGAACATGTTAAAAAACGAGCAGTACTTC; cdr3_aa: CAWNMLKNEQYF
j_call: TRBJ1-5; d_call: TRBD1; v_call: TRBV20-1; clone_size: many; cdr3_nt: TGCAGTGCCTCTGACAGGGTCGATAGCAATCAGCCCCAGCATTTT; cdr3_aa: CSASDRVDSNQPQHF
j_call: TRBJ2-7; d_call: -; v_call: TRBV2; clone_size: many; cdr3_nt: TGTGCCAGCGGACAGTCCTACGAGCAGTACTTC; cdr3_aa: CASGQSYEQYF
j_call: TRBJ2-1; d_call: -; v_call: TRBV4-1; clone_size: -; cdr3_nt: TGCGCCAGCAGCCCCCGTTCAGGGCTCGAGGCCTGCAATGAGCAGTTCTTC; cdr3_aa: CASSPRSGLEACNEQFF
j_call: TRBJ1-1; d_call: -; v_call: TRBV5-1; clone_size: many; cdr3_nt: TGCGCCAGCGGCTCGGGACACACGAACACTGAAGCTTTCTTT; cdr3_aa: CASGSGHTNTEAFF
j_call: TRBJ2-3; d_call: -; v_call: TRBV9; clone_size: few; cdr3_nt: TGTGCCAGCAGCGTAATGAATACGCAGTATTTT; cdr3_aa: CASSVMNTQYF
j_call: TRBJ1-6; d_call: TRBD1; v_call: TRBV4-2; clone_size: few; cdr3_nt: TGTGCCAGCAGCCAAGATAGAGGACAGGGGAATTCACCCCTCCACTTT; cdr3_aa: CASSQDRGQGNSPLHF
j_call: TRBJ2-5; d_call: -; v_call: TRBV7-9; clone_size: -; cdr3_nt: TGTGCCAGCAGCAACACCAAAGAGACCCAGTACTTC; cdr3_aa: CASSNTKETQYF
j_call: TRBJ1-3; d_call: TRBD1; v_call: TRBV13; clone_size: -; cdr3_nt: TGTGCCAGCAGGGACCGGGACAGGTCCTCTGGAAACACCATATATTTT; cdr3_aa: CASRDRDRSSGNTIYF
j_call: TRBJ1-5; d_call: TRBD1; v_call: TRBV5-1; clone_size: many; cdr3_nt: TGCGCCAGCAGCTTGGCACCGGGACAGGGGAATCAGCCCCAGCATTTT; cdr3_aa: CASSLAPGQGNQPQHF